Listed here are 5 T cell receptor beta chains from one sample, sequenced in a study of metastatic and nonmetastatic thyroid tumors. No treatment had been given to any patient before thyroid surgery. TCRdb reprocessed the PCR reads via MiXCR. The table has around 30,000 clones, around a fifth seen once. Source material: blood. These receptors were collected from a female donor with papillary thyroid cancer or a benign thyroid nodule (not recorded which). Some clones in this sample may be carry-over from other donors' samples.

The V call is TRBV24-1, the J call TRBJ2-1; possibly TRBD2 for D (5 bases). CDR3 length: 13 residues. V gave up 5 bases and J gave up 8 bases, with 12 bases separating them. Germline CDR1 KGHDR, CDR2 SFDVKD. CDR3: CATSGSPGDEQFF. The CDR3 nucleotides read TGTGCCACCAGTGGGTCCCCCGGGGATGAGCAGTTCTTC.

This clone is medium-sized by share. The chain is built from TRBV15 and TRBJ2-3; 14 bases line up with TRBD2. Germline CDR1 reads LNHNV; CDR2 reads YYDKDF (reference sequence). The CDR3 runs 16 residues. Germline trimming cut 3 bases from V and 8 bases from J; bases unmatched to any gene: 7. The CDR3 DNA follows: TGTGCCACCAGCAGGGGGACTAGCGGGGGAATTGGTACGCAGTATTTT. This sequence encodes CATSRGTSGGIGTQYF.

This clone was seen repeatedly, ten times or more. V and J are TRBV9 and TRBJ2-5; 7 bases fit TRBD2. The germline V gene has CDR1 SGDLS and CDR2 YYNGEE. The junction had 8 bases not matched to a gene; V was cut back by 4 bases and J by 5 bases. The CDR3 loop spans 14 amino acids. CDR3 sequence reads: CASSLTSMGETQYF. The CDR3 region has the DNA TGTGCCAGCAGCTTGACTAGCATGGGTGAGACCCAGTACTTC.

CDR3: CASSEAPHGGMESTIYF. As DNA, the CDR3 is TGTGCCAGCAGTGAAGCCCCTCATGGGGGTATGGAGAGCACCATATATTTT. This chain connects TRBV6-1 to TRBJ1-3, with D tentatively TRBD1 (5 bases). Germline V lookup: CDR1 MNHNS, CDR2 SASEGT. The CDR3 loop spans 17 amino acids. The V gene lost 0 bases and the J gene lost 9 bases, with 21 bases spanning the gap.

V is TRBV6-1 and J is TRBJ1-4; D unresolved. V shed 6 bases and J shed 9 bases, with 17 bases lying between them. CDR3 size: 14 residues. In germline, CDR1 is MNHNS, CDR2 SASEGT. The CDR3 is CASRDGATKQKLFF. The CDR3 DNA is TGTGCCAGCAGGGACGGTGCAACTAAACAAAAACTGTTTTTT.